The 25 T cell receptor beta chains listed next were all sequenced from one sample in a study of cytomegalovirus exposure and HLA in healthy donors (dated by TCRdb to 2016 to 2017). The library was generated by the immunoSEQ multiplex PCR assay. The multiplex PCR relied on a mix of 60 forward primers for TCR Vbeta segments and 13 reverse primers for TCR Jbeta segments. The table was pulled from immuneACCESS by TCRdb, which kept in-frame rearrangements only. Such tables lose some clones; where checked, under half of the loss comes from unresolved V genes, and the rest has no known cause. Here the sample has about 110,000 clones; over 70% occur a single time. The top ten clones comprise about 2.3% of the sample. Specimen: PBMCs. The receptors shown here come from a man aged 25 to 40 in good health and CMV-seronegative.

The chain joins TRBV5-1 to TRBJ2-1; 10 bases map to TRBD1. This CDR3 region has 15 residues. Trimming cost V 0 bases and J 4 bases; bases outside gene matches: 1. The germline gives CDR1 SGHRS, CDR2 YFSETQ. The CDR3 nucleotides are TGCGCCAGCAGCTTGGGGGGACAGGGGTACAATGAGCAGTTCTTC. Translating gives CASSLGGQGYNEQFF.

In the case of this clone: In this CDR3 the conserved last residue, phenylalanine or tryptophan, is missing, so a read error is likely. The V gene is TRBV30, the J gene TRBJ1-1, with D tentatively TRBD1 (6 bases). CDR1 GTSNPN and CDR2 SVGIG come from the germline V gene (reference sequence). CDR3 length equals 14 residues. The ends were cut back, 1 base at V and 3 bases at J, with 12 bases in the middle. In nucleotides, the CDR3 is TGTGCCTGGAGTGCCGGACAGTTATACACTGAAGCTTTCGTT. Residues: CAWSAGQLYTEAFV.

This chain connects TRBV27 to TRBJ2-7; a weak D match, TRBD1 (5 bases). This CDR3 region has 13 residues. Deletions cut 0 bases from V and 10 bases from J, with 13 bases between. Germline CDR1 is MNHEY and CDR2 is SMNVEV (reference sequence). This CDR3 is CASSLSVGLEQYF. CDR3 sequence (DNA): TGTGCCAGCAGTTTATCGGTGGGGCTGGAACAGTACTTC.

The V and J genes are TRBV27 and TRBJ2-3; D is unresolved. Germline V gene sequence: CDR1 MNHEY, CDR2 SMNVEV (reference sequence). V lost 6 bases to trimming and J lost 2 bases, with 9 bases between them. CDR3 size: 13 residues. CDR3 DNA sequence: TGTGCCAGCAGGCGAGTCTCCACAGATACGCAGTATTTT. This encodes CASRRVSTDTQYF.

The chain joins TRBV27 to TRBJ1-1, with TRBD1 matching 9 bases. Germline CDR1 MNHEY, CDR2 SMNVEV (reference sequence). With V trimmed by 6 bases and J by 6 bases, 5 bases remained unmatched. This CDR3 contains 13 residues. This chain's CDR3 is CASRQQGASEAFF. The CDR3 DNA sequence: TGTGCCAGCAGGCAACAGGGGGCCTCTGAAGCTTTCTTT.

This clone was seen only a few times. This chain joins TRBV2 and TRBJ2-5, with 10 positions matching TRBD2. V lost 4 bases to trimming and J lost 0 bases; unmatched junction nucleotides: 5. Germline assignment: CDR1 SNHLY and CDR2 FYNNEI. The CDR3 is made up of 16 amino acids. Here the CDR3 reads CASSATSGEYQETQYF. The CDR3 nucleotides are TGTGCCAGCAGTGCCACTAGCGGGGAGTACCAAGAGACCCAGTACTTC.

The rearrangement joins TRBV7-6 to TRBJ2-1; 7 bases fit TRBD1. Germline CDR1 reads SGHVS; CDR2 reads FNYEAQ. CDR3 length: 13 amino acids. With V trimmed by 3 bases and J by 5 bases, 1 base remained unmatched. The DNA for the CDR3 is TGTGCCAGCAGCTTGGGACAGCACAATGAGCAGTTCTTC. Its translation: CASSLGQHNEQFF.

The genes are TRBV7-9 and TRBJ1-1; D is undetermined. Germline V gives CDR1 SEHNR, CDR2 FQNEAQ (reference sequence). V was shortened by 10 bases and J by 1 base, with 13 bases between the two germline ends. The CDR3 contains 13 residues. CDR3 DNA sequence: TGTGCCACTTCCCACGTCGGGAACACTGAAGCTTTCTTT. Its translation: CATSHVGNTEAFF. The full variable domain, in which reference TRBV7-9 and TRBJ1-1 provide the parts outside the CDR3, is DTGVSQNPRHKITKRGQNVTFRCDPISEHNRLYWYRQTLGQGPEFLTYFQNEAQLEKSRLLSDRFSAERPKGSFSTLEIQRTEQGDSAMYLCATSHVGNTEAFFGQGTRLTVV.

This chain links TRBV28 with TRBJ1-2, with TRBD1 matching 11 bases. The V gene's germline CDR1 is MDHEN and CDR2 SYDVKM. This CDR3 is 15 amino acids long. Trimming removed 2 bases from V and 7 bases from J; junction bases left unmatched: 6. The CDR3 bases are TGTGCCAGCAGTTTACCGGACAGGGGGCAAGGTGGCTACACCTTC. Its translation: CASSLPDRGQGGYTF.

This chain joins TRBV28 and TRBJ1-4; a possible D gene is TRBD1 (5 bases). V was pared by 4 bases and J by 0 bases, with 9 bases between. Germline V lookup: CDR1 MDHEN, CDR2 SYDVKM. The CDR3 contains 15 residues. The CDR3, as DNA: TGTGCCAGCAGTTCCTCGACAGCAACTAATGAAAAACTGTTTTTT. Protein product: CASSSSTATNEKLFF.

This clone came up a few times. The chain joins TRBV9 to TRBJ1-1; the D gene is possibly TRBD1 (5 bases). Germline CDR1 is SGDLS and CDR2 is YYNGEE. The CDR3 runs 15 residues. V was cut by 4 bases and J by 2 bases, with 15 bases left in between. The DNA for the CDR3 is TGTGCCAGCAGCCCGTTTGGGGGGGTCAACACTGAAGCTTTCTTT. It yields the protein CASSPFGGVNTEAFF. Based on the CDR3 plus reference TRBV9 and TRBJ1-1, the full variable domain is DSGVTQTPKHLITATGQRVTLRCSPRSGDLSVYWYQQSLDQGLQFLIQYYNGEERAKGNILERFSAQQFPDLHSELNLSSLELGDSALYFCASSPFGGVNTEAFFGQGTRLTVV.

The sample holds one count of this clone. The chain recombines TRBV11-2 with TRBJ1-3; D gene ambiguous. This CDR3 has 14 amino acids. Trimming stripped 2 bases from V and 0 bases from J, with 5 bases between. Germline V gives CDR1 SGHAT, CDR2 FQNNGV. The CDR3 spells CASSLQASGNTIYF. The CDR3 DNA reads TGTGCCAGCAGCTTACAGGCCTCTGGAAACACCATATATTTT.

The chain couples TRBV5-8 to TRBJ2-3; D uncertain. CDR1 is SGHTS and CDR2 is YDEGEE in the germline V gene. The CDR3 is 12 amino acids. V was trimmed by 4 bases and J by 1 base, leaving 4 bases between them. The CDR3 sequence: CASSRGTDTQYF. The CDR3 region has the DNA TGTGCCAGCAGCCGTGGCACAGATACGCAGTATTTT.

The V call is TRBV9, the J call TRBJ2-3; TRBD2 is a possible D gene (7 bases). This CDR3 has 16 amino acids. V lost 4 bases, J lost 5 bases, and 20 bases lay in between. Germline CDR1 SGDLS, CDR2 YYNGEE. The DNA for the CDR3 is TGTGCCAGCAGCCCCCAATGGCGGGGGCCTGTAGATACGCAGTATTTT. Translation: CASSPQWRGPVDTQYF.

CDR3 bases: TGTGCCAGCGGGGCCCCGCTGGCCCCCCACGAGCAGTACTTC. Protein product: CASGAPLAPHEQYF. V and J are TRBV2 and TRBJ2-7; TRBD1 is a possible D gene (5 bases). The CDR3 sequence is 14 residues long. V lost 8 bases and J 5 bases, leaving 19 bases between the germline ends. The V gene's germline CDR1 is SNHLY and CDR2 FYNNEI.

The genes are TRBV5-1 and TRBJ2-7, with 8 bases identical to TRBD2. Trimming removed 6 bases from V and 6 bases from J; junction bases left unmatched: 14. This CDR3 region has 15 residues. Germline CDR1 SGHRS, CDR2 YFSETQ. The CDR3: CASTVFGGGSGEQYF. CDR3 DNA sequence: TGCGCCAGCACTGTCTTCGGCGGGGGGAGTGGCGAGCAGTACTTC.

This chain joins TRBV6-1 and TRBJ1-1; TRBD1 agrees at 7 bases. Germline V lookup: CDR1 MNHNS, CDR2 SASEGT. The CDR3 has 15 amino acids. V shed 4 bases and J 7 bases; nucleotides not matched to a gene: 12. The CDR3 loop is CASSALRGLSGEAFF. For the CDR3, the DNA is TGTGCCAGCAGTGCCCTCAGGGGGTTGTCGGGTGAAGCTTTCTTT.

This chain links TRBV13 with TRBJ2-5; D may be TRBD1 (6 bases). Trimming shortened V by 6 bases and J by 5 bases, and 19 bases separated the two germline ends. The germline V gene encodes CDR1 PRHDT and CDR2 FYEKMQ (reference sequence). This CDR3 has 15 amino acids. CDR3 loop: CASSSHRVQLETQYF. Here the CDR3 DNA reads TGTGCCAGCAGTTCCCACAGGGTACAATTGGAGACCCAGTACTTC.

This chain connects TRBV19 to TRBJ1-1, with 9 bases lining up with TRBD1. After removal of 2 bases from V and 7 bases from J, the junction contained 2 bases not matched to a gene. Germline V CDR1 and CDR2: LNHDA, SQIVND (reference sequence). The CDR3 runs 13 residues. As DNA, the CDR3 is TGTGCCAGTAGTATAACGACAGGGGGTGAAGCTTTCTTT. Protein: CASSITTGGEAFF.

The CDR3 coding sequence is TGCGCCAGCAGCTTCACCGGGACAGGCGACCACGAGCAGTACTTC. Translation: CASSFTGTGDHEQYF. The V gene is TRBV5-1, the J gene TRBJ2-7, with TRBD1 matching over 8 bases. The CDR3 contains 15 residues. Germline trimming cut 2 bases from V and 5 bases from J; bases unmatched to any gene: 9. Germline CDR1 is SGHRS and CDR2 is YFSETQ.

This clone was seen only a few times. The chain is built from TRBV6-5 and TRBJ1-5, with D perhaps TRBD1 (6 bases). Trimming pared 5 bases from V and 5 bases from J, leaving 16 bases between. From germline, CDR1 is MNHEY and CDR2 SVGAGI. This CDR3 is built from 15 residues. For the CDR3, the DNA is TGTGCCAGCAGTCTCTCCCGGGACACCGATCAGCCCCAGCATTTT. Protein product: CASSLSRDTDQPQHF.

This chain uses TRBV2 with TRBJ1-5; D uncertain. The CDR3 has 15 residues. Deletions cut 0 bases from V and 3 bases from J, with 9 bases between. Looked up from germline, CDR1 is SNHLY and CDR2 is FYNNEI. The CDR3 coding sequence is TGTGCCAGCAGTGAAGCCGTGGCAGTCAATCAGCCCCAGCATTTT. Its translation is CASSEAVAVNQPQHF. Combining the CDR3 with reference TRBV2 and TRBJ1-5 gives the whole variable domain EPEVTQTPSHQVTQMGQEVILRCVPISNHLYFYWYRQILGQKVEFLVSFYNNEISEKSEIFDDQFSVERPDGSNFTLKIRSTKLEDSAMYFCASSEAVAVNQPQHFGDGTRLSIL.

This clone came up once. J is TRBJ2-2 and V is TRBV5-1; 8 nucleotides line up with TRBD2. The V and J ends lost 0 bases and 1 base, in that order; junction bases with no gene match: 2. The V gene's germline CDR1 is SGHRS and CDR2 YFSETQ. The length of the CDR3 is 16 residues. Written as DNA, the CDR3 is TGCGCCAGCAGCTTGGCCGCGGGGGGGAACACCGGGGAGCTGTTTTTT. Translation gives CASSLAAGGNTGELFF.

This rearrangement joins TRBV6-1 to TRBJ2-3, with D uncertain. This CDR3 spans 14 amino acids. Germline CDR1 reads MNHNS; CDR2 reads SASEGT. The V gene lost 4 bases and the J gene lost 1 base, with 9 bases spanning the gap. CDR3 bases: TGTGCCAGCAGTGTCCGTGCGCGCACAGATACGCAGTATTTT. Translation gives CASSVRARTDTQYF.

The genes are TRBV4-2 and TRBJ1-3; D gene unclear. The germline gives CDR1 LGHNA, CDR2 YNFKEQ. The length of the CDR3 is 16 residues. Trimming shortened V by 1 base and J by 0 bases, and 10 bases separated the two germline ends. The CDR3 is CASSQVSRNSGNTIYF. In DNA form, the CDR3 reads TGTGCCAGCAGCCAAGTCAGCAGGAACTCTGGAAACACCATATATTTT.